This TCR beta chain was captured in a study of cytomegalovirus exposure and HLA in healthy donors. The study's findings and limits: A later analysis associated about 18,000 TCR beta sequences with HLA alleles at a 0.05 false discovery rate. Reportedly, HLA-A and HLA-B alleles of most subjects were accurately predicted from TCR beta.

This clone was seen more than once but under ten times. Its antigen is not identified. The PCR contained 60 Vbeta and 13 Jbeta primers. TCRdb's table, derived via immunoSEQ multiplex PCR, lists solely in-frame clones and lacks some. The sample records about 120,000 clones, 65% to 80% being singletons. Germline CDR1 and CDR2: MGHRA and YSYEKL. The CDR3 is made up of 16 amino acids. J was trimmed by 1 base and V by 0 bases; bases with no gene match: 4. This clonotype was obtained from a woman in her forties in good health and CMV-seropositive. The chain carries TRBV4-1 and TRBJ2-3; 7 bases match TRBD2. Sequenced: PBMCs. CDR3 bases: TGCGCCAGCAGCCAAGATGGACGGGGGGGCACAGATACGCAGTATTTT. Its translation is CASSQDGRGGTDTQYF.